This TCR beta chain was sequenced in a study of blood T cell repertoires in COVID-19. Study-wide background: Italy, Spain and the United States were the sources of the convalescent and acute COVID-19 samples.

TCRdb keeps only in-frame clones here, not all; method: immunoSEQ multiplex PCR. The table records 300,000 to 350,000 clones, 90% to 95% of them present only once. Germline V gives CDR1 SNHLY, CDR2 FYNNEI. There are 19 residues in the CDR3. The junction had 13 bases not matched to a gene; V was cut back by 2 bases and J by 2 bases. The sample consisted of peripheral blood. The receptor was derived from a woman under 30 who had recovered from COVID-19. The chain carries TRBV2 and TRBJ2-3; 10 bases are a match to TRBD2. The CDR3 DNA follows: TGTGCCAGCAGTGAAACCCGGACTAGCGGACGCCGTCACACAGATACGCAGTATTTT. Translation: CASSETRTSGRRHTDTQYF.